Included here is one T cell receptor beta chain sequence, with context. Its antigen is unidentified. The sample comes from a study of cytomegalovirus exposure and HLA in healthy donors. Study observations and caveats: Rarity characterized most TCR sequences, yet some public TCRs appeared in many donors. Listed as cytomegalovirus-associated were 150 to 200 TCR beta chains.

The PCR was carried out with 60 Vbeta primers and 13 Jbeta primers. Using immunoSEQ multiplex PCR, the repertoire was profiled, and TCRdb retains in-frame clones only, with some absent. The sample has about 60,000 clones, around three quarters seen once. Healthy individuals who donated bone marrow served as the donors. At sampling all donors were nominally healthy, likely with unrecorded immune exposures. V was cut by 0 bases and J by 3 bases, with 12 bases left in between. The germline V gene has CDR1 MGHRA and CDR2 YSYEKL. The CDR3 spans 15 residues. The receptor was isolated from a woman aged 40 to 55 in good health and CMV-seropositive. The sequencing sample was made of PBMCs. The chain has TRBV4-1 and TRBJ2-7, with D possibly being TRBD2 (5 bases). The DNA of the CDR3 is TGCGCCAGCAGCCAAGATGGTCCGGGGAACTACGAGCAGTACTTC. It yields the protein CASSQDGPGNYEQYF.